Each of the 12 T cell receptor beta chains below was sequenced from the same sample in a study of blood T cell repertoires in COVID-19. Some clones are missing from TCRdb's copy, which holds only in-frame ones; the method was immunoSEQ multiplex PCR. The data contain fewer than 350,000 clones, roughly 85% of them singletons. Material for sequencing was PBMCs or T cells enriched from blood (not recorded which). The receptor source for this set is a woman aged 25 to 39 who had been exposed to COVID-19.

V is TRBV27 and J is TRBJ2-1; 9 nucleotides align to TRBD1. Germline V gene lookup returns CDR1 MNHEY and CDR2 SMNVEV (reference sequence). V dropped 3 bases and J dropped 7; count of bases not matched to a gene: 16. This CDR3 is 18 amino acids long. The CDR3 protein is CASSFSQPGQGWFNEQFF. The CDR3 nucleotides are TGTGCCAGCAGTTTTTCTCAACCCGGACAGGGGTGGTTTAATGAGCAGTTCTTC.

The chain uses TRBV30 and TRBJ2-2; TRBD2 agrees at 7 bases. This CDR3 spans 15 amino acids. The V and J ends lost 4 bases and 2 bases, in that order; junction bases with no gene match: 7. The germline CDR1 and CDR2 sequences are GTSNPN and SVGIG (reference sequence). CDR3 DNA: TGTGCCTGGATCCCCGGGGGGTTCAACACCGGGGAGCTGTTTTTT. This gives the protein CAWIPGGFNTGELFF.

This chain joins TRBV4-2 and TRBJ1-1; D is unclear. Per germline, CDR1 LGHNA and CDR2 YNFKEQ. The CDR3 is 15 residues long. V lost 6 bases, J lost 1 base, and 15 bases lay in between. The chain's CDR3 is CASRLLTSSNTEAFF. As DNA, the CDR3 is TGTGCCAGCAGACTTTTGACAAGTTCGAACACTGAAGCTTTCTTT.

CDR3 in amino acids: CATSRDRVAGAAGELFF. The CDR3 region has the DNA TGTGCCACCAGCAGAGATAGGGTAGCGGGAGCCGCCGGGGAGCTGTTTTTT. This chain connects TRBV15 to TRBJ2-2, with 9 nucleotides matching TRBD2. J was trimmed by 6 bases and V by 0 bases; bases with no gene match: 8. The germline gives CDR1 LNHNV, CDR2 YYDKDF (reference sequence). The CDR3 has 17 residues.

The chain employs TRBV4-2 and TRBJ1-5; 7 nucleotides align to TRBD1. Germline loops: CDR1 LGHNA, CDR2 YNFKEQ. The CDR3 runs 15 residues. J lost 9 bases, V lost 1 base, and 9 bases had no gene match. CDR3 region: CASSQGGGGSSPQHF. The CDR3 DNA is TGTGCCAGCAGCCAAGGAGGGGGCGGTTCTTCGCCCCAGCATTTT.

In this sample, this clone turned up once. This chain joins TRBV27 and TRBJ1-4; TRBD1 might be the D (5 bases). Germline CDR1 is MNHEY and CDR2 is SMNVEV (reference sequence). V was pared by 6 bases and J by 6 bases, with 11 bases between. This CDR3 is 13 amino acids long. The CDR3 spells CASRTQGHEKLFF. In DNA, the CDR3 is TGTGCCAGCAGGACCCAGGGTCATGAAAAACTGTTTTTT.

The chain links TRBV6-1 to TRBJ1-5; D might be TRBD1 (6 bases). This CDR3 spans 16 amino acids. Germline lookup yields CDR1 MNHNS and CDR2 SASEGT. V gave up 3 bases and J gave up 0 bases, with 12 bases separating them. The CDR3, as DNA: TGTGCCAGCAGTGATCTCCCAGGGGCTAGCAATCAGCCCCAGCATTTT. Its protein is CASSDLPGASNQPQHF.

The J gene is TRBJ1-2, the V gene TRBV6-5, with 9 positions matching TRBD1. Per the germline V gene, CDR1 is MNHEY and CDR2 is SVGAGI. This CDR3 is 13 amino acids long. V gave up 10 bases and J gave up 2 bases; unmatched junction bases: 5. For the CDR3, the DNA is TGTGCCACAACAGACAGGGGGAACTATGGCTACACCTTC. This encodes CATTDRGNYGYTF.

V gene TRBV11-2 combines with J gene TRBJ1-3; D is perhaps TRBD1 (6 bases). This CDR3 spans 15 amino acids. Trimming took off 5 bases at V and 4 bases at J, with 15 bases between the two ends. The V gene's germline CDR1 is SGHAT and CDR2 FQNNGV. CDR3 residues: CASSPYGGRGNTIYF. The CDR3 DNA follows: TGTGCCAGCAGCCCCTACGGGGGGCGCGGAAACACCATATATTTT.

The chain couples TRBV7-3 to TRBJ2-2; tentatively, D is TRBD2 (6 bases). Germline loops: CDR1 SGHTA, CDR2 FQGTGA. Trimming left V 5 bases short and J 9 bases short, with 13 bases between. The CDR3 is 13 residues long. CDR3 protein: CASSPEGGRELFF. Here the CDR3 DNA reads TGTGCCAGCAGCCCGGAGGGCGGGAGGGAGCTGTTTTTT.

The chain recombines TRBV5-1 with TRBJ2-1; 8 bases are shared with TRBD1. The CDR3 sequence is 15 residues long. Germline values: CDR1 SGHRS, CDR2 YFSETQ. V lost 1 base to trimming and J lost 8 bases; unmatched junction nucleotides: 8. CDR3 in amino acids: CASSLPGQGLHEQFF. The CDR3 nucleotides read TGCGCCAGCAGCTTGCCCGGACAGGGTCTACATGAGCAGTTCTTC. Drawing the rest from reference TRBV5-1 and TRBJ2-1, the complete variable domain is KAGVTQTPRYLIKTRGQQVTLSCSPISGHRSVSWYQQTPGQGLQFLFEYFSETQRNKGNFPGRFSGRQFSNSRSEMNVSTLELGDSALYLCASSLPGQGLHEQFFGPGTRLTVL.

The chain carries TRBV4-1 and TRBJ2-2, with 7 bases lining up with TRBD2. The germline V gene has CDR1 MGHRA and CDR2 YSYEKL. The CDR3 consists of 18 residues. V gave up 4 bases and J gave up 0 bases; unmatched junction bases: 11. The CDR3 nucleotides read TGCGCCAGCAGCCCCCGGGGAAGCGGGGATGCGAACACCGGGGAGCTGTTTTTT. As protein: CASSPRGSGDANTGELFF.